This TCR beta chain was identified during a study of PD-1 blockade in classical Hodgkin lymphoma. The assay was immunoSEQ multiplex PCR, and TCRdb's table has in-frame clones only and misses some. The data contain more than 20,000 clones, 65% to 80% of them singletons. As to time point: cycle 4 day 1 (C4D1), after more than five weeks of nivolumab. Every one of the patients relapsed after autologous stem cell transplantation (brentuximab vedotin exposure was variable). By magnetic negative selection, CD4+ T cells were purified from thawed PBMCs. When best responses were assessed, they were complete response, partial response or progressive disease. To note about this clone: Antigen unknown.

Notes on the study in general: Lower baseline TCR diversity was reported for newly diagnosed patients than for healthy donors. Similar baseline diversity was found in complete responders and newly diagnosed patients. By cycle point C4D1, TCR diversity had risen significantly in CD4+ cells (but not CD8+ cells).

V shed 0 bases and J shed 2 bases, with 5 bases lying between them. This CDR3 contains 14 residues. In germline, CDR1 is SGDLS, CDR2 YYNGEE. The clonotype was recovered from a human donor with classical Hodgkin lymphoma. Sequenced here: CD4+ T cells from blood, sampled before the fourth cycle of nivolumab. This chain links TRBV9 with TRBJ2-2; D unresolved. DNA for the CDR3: TGTGCCAGCAGCGTAGGACATAACACCGGGGAGCTGTTTTTT. It translates to CASSVGHNTGELFF. Full variable domain (outside the CDR3, taken from reference TRBV9 and TRBJ2-2): DSGVTQTPKHLITATGQRVTLRCSPRSGDLSVYWYQQSLDQGLQFLIQYYNGEERAKGNILERFSAQQFPDLHSELNLSSLELGDSALYFCASSVGHNTGELFFGEGSRLTVL.